The 10 T cell receptor beta chains reported below all come from one sample, sequenced in a study of blood T cell repertoires in COVID-19. Only in-frame clones appear in the TCRdb table, and some are missing; sequencing was by immunoSEQ multiplex PCR. The data hold about 150,000 clones, with 86% observed a single time. The sequencing sample was made of PBMCs or T cells enriched from blood (not recorded which). Receptors were obtained from a middle-aged man who had recovered from COVID-19.

The chain combines TRBV11-1 with TRBJ1-6; TRBD1 matches 9 bases. Germline loops: CDR1 SGHAT, CDR2 FQDESV (reference sequence). Germline trimming cut 1 base from V and 8 bases from J; bases unmatched to any gene: 3. The CDR3 is made up of 15 amino acids. The DNA of the CDR3 is TGTGCCAGCAGCTTAGAACAGGGGGCCTATTCACCCCTCCACTTT. Amino acid sequence: CASSLEQGAYSPLHF.

This chain uses TRBV5-4 with TRBJ2-1; 10 nucleotides align to TRBD1. V dropped 4 bases and J dropped 3; count of bases not matched to a gene: 4. The CDR3 is 15 amino acids. Germline values: CDR1 SGHNT, CDR2 YYREEE (reference sequence). CDR3 DNA sequence: TGTGCCAGCAGCGGGGGACAGGGGTACTACAATGAGCAGTTCTTC. Protein product: CASSGGQGYYNEQFF.

In DNA form, the CDR3 reads TGCGCCAGCAGCCGAGCACAGGGGGACTATGGCTACACCTTC. Amino acid sequence: CASSRAQGDYGYTF. The V and J genes are TRBV4-1 and TRBJ1-2; TRBD1 matches at 8 bases. Germline trimming cut 4 bases from V and 3 bases from J; bases unmatched to any gene: 4. The CDR3 length is 14 residues. Germline V gene sequence: CDR1 MGHRA, CDR2 YSYEKL.

The chain carries TRBV18 and TRBJ2-7; D is uncertain. The ends were cut back, 3 bases at V and 6 bases at J, with 15 bases in the middle. CDR3 length: 14 amino acids. CDR1 and CDR2 (germline): KGHSH, LQKENI. CDR3 sequence reads: CASSPGQLDFEQYV. The CDR3 DNA is TGTGCCAGCTCACCGGGTCAGTTAGACTTCGAGCAGTACGTC.

The chain has TRBV7-2 and TRBJ2-5; the match to TRBD2 covers 9 bases. Germline loops: CDR1 SGHTA, CDR2 FQGNSA. After removal of 5 bases from V and 2 bases from J, the junction contained 3 bases not matched to a gene. The CDR3 runs to 14 residues. The CDR3, as DNA: TGTGCCAGCAGCCGGCGGGGGGGTCAAGAGACCCAGTACTTC. Encoded protein: CASSRRGGQETQYF.

The CDR3 reads CASSGWTGGYNEQFF. CDR3 nucleotide sequence: TGTGCCAGCAGTGGTTGGACAGGGGGTTACAATGAGCAGTTCTTC. The gene calls are TRBV25-1 and TRBJ2-1; 10 nucleotides match TRBD1. The ends lost 4 bases at V and 4 bases at J; junction bases unmatched: 4. There are 15 residues in the CDR3. Germline assignment: CDR1 MGHDK and CDR2 SYGVNS.

V gene TRBV5-4 combines with J gene TRBJ2-3; TRBD2 matches 7 bases. Per the germline V gene, CDR1 is SGHNT and CDR2 is YYREEE (reference sequence). V trimming: 3 bases; J trimming: 2 bases; junction bases outside the gene matches: 12. The CDR3 covers 17 residues. As DNA, the CDR3 is TGTGCCAGCAGCTCAGACTCTAGCGGATCAACCACAGATACGCAGTATTTT. Translated: CASSSDSSGSTTDTQYF.

A few counts support this clone. The genes are TRBV6-5 and TRBJ1-5; TRBD1 agrees at 9 bases. The germline V gene has CDR1 MNHEY and CDR2 SVGAGI. The trim removed 0 bases at V and 8 bases at J, leaving 5 bases unmatched. CDR3 length equals 15 residues. The CDR3 region has the DNA TGTGCCAGCAGTTACTCGTGGGACAGGGCTGAGCCCCAGCATTTT. Its protein is CASSYSWDRAEPQHF.

This sequence joins TRBV5-1 and TRBJ2-3, with D possibly being TRBD1 (5 bases). This CDR3 is built from 13 residues. CDR1 is SGHRS and CDR2 is YFSETQ in the germline V gene. Trimming shortened V by 2 bases and J by 3 bases, and 7 bases separated the two germline ends. As DNA, the CDR3 is TGCGCCAGCAGCTTTCAGGGAACAGATACGCAGTATTTT. Protein: CASSFQGTDTQYF. The whole variable domain, filled in from reference TRBV5-1 and TRBJ2-3, reads KAGVTQTPRYLIKTRGQQVTLSCSPISGHRSVSWYQQTPGQGLQFLFEYFSETQRNKGNFPGRFSGRQFSNSRSEMNVSTLELGDSALYLCASSFQGTDTQYFGPGTRLTVL.

A single count supports this clone. The rearrangement uses TRBV18 and TRBJ2-7, with a possible D match to TRBD2 (7 bases). The CDR3 is 14 amino acids. V was pared by 1 base and J by 6 bases, with 13 bases between. CDR1 KGHSH and CDR2 LQKENI come from the germline V gene. DNA of the CDR3: TGTGCCAGCTCACCACTTAGGGGGGGGTCCGAGCAGTACGTC. Translated, it gives CASSPLRGGSEQYV.